The entry that follows covers one T cell receptor beta chain sequence. This entry belongs to a study of blood T cell repertoires in COVID-19. Study as a whole: The United States, Italy and Spain were the sources of the acute and convalescent COVID-19 samples. PBMCs, B-cell-depleted T cells, or T cells were the source of the cDNA or gDNA that made up the material.

Germline CDR1 LNHNV, CDR2 YYDKDF (reference sequence). There are 14 residues in the CDR3. The germline V and J ends were trimmed by 1 base and 2 bases, with 8 bases remaining between them. Authors' methods: The authors estimated nucleated cell counts from reference gene primer amplification. Produced via immunoSEQ multiplex PCR; TCRdb's table is partial and in-frame only. D and trimming come from the DNA, and the V and J calls and clone size come from that table. The sample consists of about 220,000 clones, 70% to 90% of them appearing once. J is TRBJ2-5 and V is TRBV15; D possibly corresponds to TRBD2 (6 bases). The clonotype was recovered from a human donor in a cohort sampled during active COVID-19. Sequenced material: peripheral blood. The chain's CDR3 is CATSRGRVQETQYF. In DNA form, the CDR3 reads TGTGCCACCAGCAGAGGGAGGGTTCAAGAGACCCAGTACTTC.